This T cell receptor beta chain was identified during a study of cytomegalovirus exposure and HLA in healthy donors (dated by TCRdb to about 2017). A note on the overall study: An earlier analysis of 587 of the donors reported under 300 Gb of sequence data and 90 million to 120 million unique TCR beta sequences obtained from approximately 180 million T cells. Along with the roughly 700-subject first cohort, a separate validation cohort of over a hundred different subjects was used. Among some 410 genotyped donors of the cohort, an average of roughly 230,000 unique TCR beta nucleotide sequences was sequenced per donor, of which about 19% were non-productive. Rather than drawing on any new phenotypic data, the later analysis identified candidate immune exposures from TCR beta sequences and the way those sequences occurred across donors. Approximately 300 gigabases of sequencing data and around 87 million unique TCR sequences were included in an early release covering about 700 HLA-typed donors. Every repertoire in the discovery cohort had been generated on one and the same sequencing platform. The genetic ancestry cluster associated with self-reported Caucasian donors included 80% to 90% of the 350 to 500 genotyped donors. The study combined high-throughput TCR immunosequencing, statistical association of individual TCRs with disease status, and machine learning to predict cytomegalovirus infection status. An earlier analysis of approximately 630 of the donors applied high-throughput TCR beta sequencing to assess whether each TCR beta V gene segment acted as functional or pseudogenic. Four or five DR-DQ haplotypes were handled as single units for association and clustering because linkage in the cohort was strong. HLA typing covered class I and class II loci at four-digit resolution. Typing coverage differed by locus: A, B, C, DRB1 and DQB1 were typed in about 629-640 donors, DQA1 in about 500, DPA1 in 600 to 610, and DPB1 in just under 480. A later genetic analysis used genome-wide SNP genotypes for about three fifths of the 666 donors, treating that subset as a discovery cohort. Donor age, sex, ethnicity and CMV serostatus were compiled together with the repertoire data. The T cell repertoires of some 700 subjects were profiled by immunosequencing and related to cytomegalovirus serostatus. In a later analysis, previously published TCR beta repertoires from fewer than 750 donors were re-analyzed and high-resolution HLA genotyping was added so that TCR occurrence patterns could be studied. The aim of the study was to test whether cataloging public T cell receptors could identify signatures of past pathogen exposure. General study outcomes and caveats: A further reported finding was that TCR beta sequences accurately predicted the HLA-A and HLA-B alleles for most subjects in the first cohort. It was suggested by the authors that the approach could potentially be generalized to other disease states and immunological phenotypes. Correlated functional status among segregating V segments might reflect linkage disequilibrium, but an unknown experimental factor could not be ruled out. In a later analysis, HLA-associated TCR beta chains showed more clonal expansion and lower generation probabilities than non-associated chains that were equally common. Roughly uniform sequencing depth across donors was assumed in presence/absence analyses, although this assumption may not hold. Cytomegalovirus status was reported to be diagnosed by the classifier with high specificity and sensitivity in both the original and validation cohorts. In a later analysis, most CMV-associated TCR beta chains were found to appear HLA-restricted, with HLA associations seemingly driven largely by CMV exposure. In a later analysis, some 17,000 TCR beta sequences were associated with specific HLA alleles at a false discovery rate of 0.05. In vitro tests confirmed that a few of the cytomegalovirus-associated TCR beta chains recognize cytomegalovirus antigens. In a later analysis, the rate of TCR association differed among HLA loci, with DRB1 alleles having the most associated TCRs and HLA-C alleles having the fewest. CMV serostatus was the only immune exposure information available for the cohort. Broadly in line with IMGT annotations, most TCR beta V segments showed up in productive rearrangements about 87% or about 30% of the time in an earlier analysis of a few hundred of the donors. A total of about 150 TCR beta chains were listed by the study as associated with cytomegalovirus. This cohort had only TCR beta chains sequenced, and the lack of alpha or paired-chain data limited which features could be detected. Across donors, most TCR sequences were observed very rarely, whereas some public TCRs were present in many individuals. Some IMGT-functional V segments, including TRBV6-2 and TRBV6-3, could not be told apart with the 87-base-pair reads, so those segments were excluded. Because counts were too low, 15 to 20 rarely observed V segments, including chromosome 9 orphons, were excluded from the earlier analysis of a few hundred of the donors. According to a later analysis, parvovirus B19, influenza, CMV and Epstein-Barr virus appeared linked to several top co-occurrence clusters. A cluster of highly shared sequence variants was judged likely to be a technical artifact of the sequencing pipeline. V-gene and J-gene trimming of TCR beta chains was associated with a missense DCLRE1C variant in a later genetic analysis, and the association was replicated in an independent cohort. When HLA alleles, especially DR and DQ, strongly co-occurred, TCR associations were difficult to assign to individual alleles. In a later genetic analysis, fewer N-insertions in productive TCRs were reported among donors in an Asian-associated ancestry cluster than the roughly 700-donor mean. Because HLA typing was missing for some donors at each locus, association tests included only the typed subset.

As to this clone: Its antigen has not been determined. Per-base qualities were not stored, and no clone one base away is much larger.

V drops 2 bases and J drops 2 bases, leaving 10 bases in between. The CDR3 starts with the cysteine, ends with the phenylalanine, and has 14 residues. CDR3 DNA only is kept here, 42 bases in frame from base 1. In the germline V gene, CDR1 corresponds to MNHEY and CDR2 to SVGAGI. In total, 600 or so healthy bone marrow donors made up the cohort. All cohort members were sampled while nominally healthy, although unrecorded immune exposures were likely present. The donor was CMV seronegative and belonged to the group of 350 or so seronegative cohort members. A peripheral blood sample was provided by each donor, and peripheral blood mononuclear cells were used for TCR beta sequencing. The Qiagen DNeasy Blood Extraction Kit was used to extract genomic DNA from the blood cell samples. Library construction relied on the immunoSEQ multiplex PCR assay. A mixture of 60 forward primers for TCR Vbeta segments and 13 reverse primers for TCR Jbeta segments was used in the multiplex PCR. The CDR3 region of rearranged TCR beta genes was amplified from genomic DNA by a multiplex PCR assay. The amplified TCR beta libraries were sequenced on the Illumina HiSeq System as 87-base-pair reads. In the source study's methods: Across the roughly 700 repertoires, a later analysis counted approximately 83 million unique TCR beta chains, about 10 million of which were shared by at least two donors. Raw reads were error-corrected and collapsed into unique sequences by a nearest-neighbor algorithm in which closely related sequences were merged to remove PCR and sequencing errors. V, D and J gene segments were assigned by aligning CDR3 sequences to IMGT reference sequences. Each retained sequence needed at least a six-nucleotide match to both a V gene segment and a J gene segment. Rearrangements were classified as productive when the CDR3 lacked stop codons and remained in frame with V and J, and all other rearrangements were classified as non-productive. CDR3 was defined by IMGT convention, running from the second conserved V-encoded cysteine to the conserved J-encoded phenylalanine. Sequences without an unambiguous match to a single V gene segment were excluded from the earlier analysis of several hundred of the donors. An earlier analysis of a few hundred of the donors called V segments functional above 56.7% productive rearrangements and segregating when the between-donor standard deviation exceeded 5%. A statistical classification framework was built for diagnosing cytomegalovirus status from the catalog of TCR beta chain sequences. A later analysis assigned V and J genes by comparing TCR nucleotide sequences with IMGT/GENE-DB human TR gene sequences. In a later analysis, CDR3 sequences and most-parsimonious VDJ recombination scenarios were assigned using the TCRdist pipeline. In a later analysis, every TCR beta chain was defined by the combination of its CDR3 amino acid sequence and its V-gene family, and reads without a unique V-gene family were dropped. To address suspected cross-contamination and a sequencing artifact, a later analysis removed around 590 highly shared, low-generation-probability nucleotide sequences. In a later analysis, a clonal expansion index for each public chain was calculated from normalized within-repertoire ranks of inferred template counts. In a later analysis, generation probabilities were computed using a VDJ recombination model fitted to out-of-frame rearrangements, and the results were checked against IGoR. In a later analysis, hypergeometric tests were used to score TCR-TCR, TCR-HLA and TCR-CMV co-occurrence, with a repertoire-size bias correction applied to TCR pairs. A later analysis estimated false discovery rates by permuting HLA or CMV assignments 20 times. A later analysis grouped co-occurring TCRs with DBSCAN, adding TCRdist sequence similarity when clustering within HLA-allele-positive subsets. For co-occurrence clustering, repertoires with fewer than 30,000 or more than 120,000 public chains were excluded, along with several repertoires with anomalous nucleotide sharing. TCRdb took this table from immuneACCESS and kept in-frame rearrangements with V and J called. Such tables lack part of the clones; where checked against another copy, unresolved V genes explain under half of the gap, and the rest is unexplained. V and J calls plus clone size are reproduced from that table; the DNA served to infer D and trimming. This sample lists some 160,000 clones; around 80% were detected once. The top ten clones comprise 5% to 7% of the sample.

Recombination connected TRBV6-5 to TRBJ2-7, with TRBD1 tentatively as D gene (5 bases match). The specimen was PBMCs. This TCR was recovered from a middle-aged man in good health and CMV-seronegative. The CDR3 region has the sequence CASSYGAGPYEQYF. The DNA sequence is TGTGCCAGCAGTTACGGGGCAGGGCCCTACGAGCAGTACTTC.